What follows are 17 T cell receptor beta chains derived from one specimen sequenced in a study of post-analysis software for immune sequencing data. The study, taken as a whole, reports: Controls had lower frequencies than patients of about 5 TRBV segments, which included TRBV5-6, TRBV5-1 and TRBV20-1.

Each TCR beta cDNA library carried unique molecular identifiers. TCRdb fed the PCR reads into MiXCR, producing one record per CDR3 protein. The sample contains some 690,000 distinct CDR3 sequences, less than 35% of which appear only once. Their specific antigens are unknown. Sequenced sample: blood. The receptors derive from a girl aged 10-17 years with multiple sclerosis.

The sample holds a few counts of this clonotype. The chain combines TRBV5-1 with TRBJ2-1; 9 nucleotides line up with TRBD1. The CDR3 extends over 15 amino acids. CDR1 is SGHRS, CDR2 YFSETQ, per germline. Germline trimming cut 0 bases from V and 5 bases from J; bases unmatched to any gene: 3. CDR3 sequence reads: CASSLDGQGNNEQFF. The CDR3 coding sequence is TGCGCCAGCAGCTTGGACGGACAGGGGAACAATGAGCAGTTCTTC. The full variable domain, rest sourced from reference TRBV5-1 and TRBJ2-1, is KAGVTQTPRYLIKTRGQQVTLSCSPISGHRSVSWYQQTPGQGLQFLFEYFSETQRNKGNFPGRFSGRQFSNSRSEMNVSTLELGDSALYLCASSLDGQGNNEQFFGPGTRLTVL.

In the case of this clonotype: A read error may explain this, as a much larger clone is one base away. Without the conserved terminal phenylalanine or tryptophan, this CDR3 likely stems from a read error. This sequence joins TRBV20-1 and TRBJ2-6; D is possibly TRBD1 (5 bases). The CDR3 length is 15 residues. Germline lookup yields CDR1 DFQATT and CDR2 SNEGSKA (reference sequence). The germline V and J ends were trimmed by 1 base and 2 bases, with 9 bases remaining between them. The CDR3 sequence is CSARGADTGANVLTL. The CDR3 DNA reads TGCAGTGCTAGAGGTGCGGACACTGGGGCCAACGTCCTGACTTTA.

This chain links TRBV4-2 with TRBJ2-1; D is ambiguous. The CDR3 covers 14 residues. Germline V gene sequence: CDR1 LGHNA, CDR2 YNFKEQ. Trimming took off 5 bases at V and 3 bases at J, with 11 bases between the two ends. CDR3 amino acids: CASSYTQNYNEQFF. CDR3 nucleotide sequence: TGTGCCAGCAGCTATACACAGAACTACAATGAGCAGTTCTTC.

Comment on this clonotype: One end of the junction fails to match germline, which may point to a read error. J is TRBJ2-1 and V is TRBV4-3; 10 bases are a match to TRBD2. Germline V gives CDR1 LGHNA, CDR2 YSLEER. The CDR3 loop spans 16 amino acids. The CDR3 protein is CASNQDTSGTYNEQFF. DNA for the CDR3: TGCGCCAGCAACCAAGACACTAGCGGGACTTACAATGAGCAGTTCTTC.

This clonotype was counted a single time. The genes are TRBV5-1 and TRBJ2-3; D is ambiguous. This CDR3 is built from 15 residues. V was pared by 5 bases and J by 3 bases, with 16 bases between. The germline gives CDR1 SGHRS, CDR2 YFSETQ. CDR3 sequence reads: CASRAPGSPTDTQYF. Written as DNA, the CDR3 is TGCGCCAGCAGAGCACCGGGTTCTCCGACAGATACGCAGTATTTT.

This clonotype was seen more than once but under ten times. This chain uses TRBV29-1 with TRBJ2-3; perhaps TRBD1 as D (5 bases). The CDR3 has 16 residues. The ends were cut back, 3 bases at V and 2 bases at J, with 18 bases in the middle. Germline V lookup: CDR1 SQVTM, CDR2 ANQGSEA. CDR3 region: CSVEPAVRVTTDTQYF. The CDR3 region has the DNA TGCAGCGTTGAGCCAGCTGTCAGGGTAACCACAGATACGCAGTATTTT.

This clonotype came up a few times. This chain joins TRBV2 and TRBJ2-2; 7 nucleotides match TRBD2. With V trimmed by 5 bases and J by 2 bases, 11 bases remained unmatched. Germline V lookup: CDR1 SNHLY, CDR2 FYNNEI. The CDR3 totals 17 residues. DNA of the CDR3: TGTGCCAGCAGTCGCCGGTCGGGGACTACAAACACCGGGGAGCTGTTTTTT. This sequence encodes CASSRRSGTTNTGELFF.

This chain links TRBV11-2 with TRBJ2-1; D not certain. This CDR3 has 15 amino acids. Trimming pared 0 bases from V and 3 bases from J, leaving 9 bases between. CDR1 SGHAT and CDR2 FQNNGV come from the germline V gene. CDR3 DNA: TGTGCCAGCAGCTTAGACCAGGCACTCTACAATGAGCAGTTCTTC. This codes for CASSLDQALYNEQFF.

CDR3 sequence: CASSPNQAREQFF. CDR3 coding DNA: TGTGCCAGCTCACCAAACCAGGCTCGGGAGCAGTTCTTC. J is TRBJ2-1 and V is TRBV18; D is unresolved. V shed 2 bases and J shed 10 bases, with 12 bases lying between them. The CDR3 is 13 amino acids. Germline V gene sequence: CDR1 KGHSH, CDR2 LQKENI. The whole variable domain, remainder taken from reference TRBV18 and TRBJ2-1, is NAGVMQNPRHLVRRRGQEARLRCSPMKGHSHVYWYRQLPEEGLKFMVYLQKENIIDESGMPKERFSAEFPKEGPSILRIQQVVRGDSAAYFCASSPNQAREQFFGPGTRLTVL.

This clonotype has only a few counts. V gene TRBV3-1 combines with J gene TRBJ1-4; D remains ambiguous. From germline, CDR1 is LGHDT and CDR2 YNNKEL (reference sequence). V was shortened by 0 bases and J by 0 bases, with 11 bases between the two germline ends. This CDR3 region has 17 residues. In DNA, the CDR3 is TGTGCCAGCAGCCAAGATCCCCCCGACGCAACTAATGAAAAACTGTTTTTT. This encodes CASSQDPPDATNEKLFF.

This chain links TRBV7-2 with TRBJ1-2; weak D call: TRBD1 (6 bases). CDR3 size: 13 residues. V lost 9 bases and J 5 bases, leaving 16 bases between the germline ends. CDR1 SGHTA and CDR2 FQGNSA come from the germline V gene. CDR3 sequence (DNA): TGTGCCAGTCCGGACAGCCTCGGGTATGGCTACACCTTC. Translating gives CASPDSLGYGYTF.

In DNA, the CDR3 is TGCAGTGCAAGTCGGTCGGTTAGCGGGAGGTACGCAGATACGCAGTATTTT. It is translated as CSASRSVSGRYADTQYF. J is TRBJ2-3 and V is TRBV20-1, with 10 bases matching TRBD2. The CDR3 sequence is 17 residues long. Germline CDR1 reads DFQATT; CDR2 reads SNEGSKA (reference sequence). V was clipped by 6 bases and J by 4 bases; unmatched bases: 16.

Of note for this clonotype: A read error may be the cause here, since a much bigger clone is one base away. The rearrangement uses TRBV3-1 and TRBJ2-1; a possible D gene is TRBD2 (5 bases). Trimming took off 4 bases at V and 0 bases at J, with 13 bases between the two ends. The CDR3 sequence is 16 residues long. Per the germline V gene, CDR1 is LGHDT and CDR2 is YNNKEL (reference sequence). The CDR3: CASSREPGSSYNEQFF. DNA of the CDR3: TGTGCCAGCAGCCGAGAACCGGGAAGCTCCTACAATGAGCAGTTCTTC.

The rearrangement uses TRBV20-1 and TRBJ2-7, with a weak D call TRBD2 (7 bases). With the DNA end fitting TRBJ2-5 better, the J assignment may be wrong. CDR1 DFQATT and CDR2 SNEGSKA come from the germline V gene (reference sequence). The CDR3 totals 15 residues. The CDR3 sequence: CSAHTTGSGDETQYF. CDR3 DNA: TGCAGTGCTCATACGACAGGAAGCGGGGATGAGACCCAGTACTTC.

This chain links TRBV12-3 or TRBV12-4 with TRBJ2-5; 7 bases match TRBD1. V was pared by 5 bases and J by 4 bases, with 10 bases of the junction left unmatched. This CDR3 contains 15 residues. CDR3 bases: TGTGCCAGCAGTCGGATAGGGGGCGTGGGAGAGACCCAGTACTTC. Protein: CASSRIGGVGETQYF.

The CDR3 DNA follows: TGTGCCAGCAGCCCCAGGCCGACAGGGGGCTGTAACATTCAGTACTTC. Its protein is CASSPRPTGGCNIQYF. The chain employs TRBV7-2 and TRBJ2-4, with 10 bases that match TRBD1. CDR3 length: 16 residues. Germline V gene lookup returns CDR1 SGHTA and CDR2 FQGNSA. Unmatched junction bases numbered 11, after V lost 5 bases and J lost 7 bases.

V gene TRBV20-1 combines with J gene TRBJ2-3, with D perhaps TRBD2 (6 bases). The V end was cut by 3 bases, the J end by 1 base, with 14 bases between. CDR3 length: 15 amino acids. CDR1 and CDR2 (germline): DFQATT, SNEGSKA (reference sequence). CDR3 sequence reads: CSARVPGTGTDTQYF. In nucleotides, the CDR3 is TGCAGTGCTAGGGTACCTGGGACTGGCACAGATACGCAGTATTTT.